The rows below give T cell receptor beta chains drawn from one sample of a study of T cell repertoires in cytomegalovirus infection. The antigens of these receptors remain unknown. TCRdb analysed the reads with MiXCR anew, one entry per CDR3 protein. Among approximately 280,000 distinct CDR3 sequences listed, roughly a fifth were seen once. This sample comprised cultured PBMCs, obtained from culture after CMV antigen stimulation. These receptor sequences come from a human donor in good health (CMV status not recorded). Some clones in this sample may be carry-over from other donors' samples. Each CDR3 is given with its conserved first and last residue. The D gene is left open where the match is weak. A clone size is listed for some rows: how often the clone was seen (once, few, many), or a class if it is expanded.

TRBV2	TRBJ2-2	-	-	CASSALPTGELFF	TGTGCCAGCAGTGCTCTGCCGACCGGGGAGCTGTTTTTT
TRBV11-3	TRBJ1-4	-	few	CASSLDSAEKLFF	TGTGCCAGCAGCTTAGATTCGGCGGAAAAACTGTTTTTT
TRBV5-8	TRBJ2-1	-	few	CASRPFRGRHNEQFF	TGTGCCAGCAGACCTTTTAGGGGACGGCACAATGAGCAGTTCTTC
TRBV28	TRBJ2-5	TRBD1	few	CAIRQGETQYF	TGTGCCATCAGACAGGGCGAGACCCAGTACTTC
TRBV7-2	TRBJ2-1	-	many	CASSLVYEQFF	TGTGCCAGCAGCTTAGTATACGAGCAGTTCTTC
TRBV7-2	TRBJ2-2	TRBD2	-	CASSRLAGALGTGELFF	TGTGCCAGCAGCCGACTAGCGGGAGCCTTGGGCACCGGGGAGCTGTTTTTT
TRBV12-3/TRBV12-4	TRBJ2-1	-	few	CASSFSALTLDNEQFF	TGTGCCAGCAGTTTTTCGGCCCTAACGCTCGACAATGAGCAGTTCTTC
TRBV7-8	TRBJ2-5	-	many	CAITSGTSGIQETQYF	TGTGCCATCACATCCGGGACATCGGGGATCCAAGAGACCCAGTACTTC
TRBV7-9	TRBJ2-2	TRBD2	-	CASSAGLTPPRELFF	TGTGCCAGCAGCGCGGGACTAACACCACCCCGGGAGCTGTTTTTT
TRBV20-1	TRBJ2-7	TRBD2	-	CSARTSGLAYEQYF	TGCAGTGCCCGGACTAGCGGGTTAGCCTACGAGCAGTACTTC
TRBV20-1	TRBJ1-6	TRBD1	-	CSARDRGSPLHF	TGCAGTGCTAGAGACAGGGGGTCACCCCTCCACTTT
TRBV7-2	TRBJ2-2	-	many	CASSLVGGPLNTGELFF	TGTGCCAGCAGCTTAGTGGGGGGCCCCCTGAACACCGGGGAGCTGTTTTTT
TRBV9	TRBJ2-5	-	-	CASNQLGFQETQYF	TGTGCCAGCAACCAATTGGGTTTCCAAGAGACCCAGTACTTC
TRBV7-2	TRBJ2-1	-	many	CASSLTGYEQFF	TGTGCCAGCAGCCTTACAGGTTATGAGCAGTTCTTC
TRBV27	TRBJ2-2	TRBD1	many	CASSHPGQGATGELFF	TGTGCCAGCAGTCACCCGGGACAGGGGGCCACAGGGGAGCTGTTTTTT
TRBV20-1	TRBJ2-1	-	few	CSATSGNEQFF	TGCAGTGCCACCTCAGGGAATGAGCAGTTCTTC
TRBV5-6	TRBJ1-1	TRBD1	-	CASSYGQGARSYMNTEAFF	TGTGCCAGCAGCTATGGACAGGGGGCGAGATCCTACATGAACACTGAAGCTTTCTTT
TRBV11-2	TRBJ2-5	-	-	CASSLNAGFRETQYF	TGTGCCAGCAGCTTAAATGCAGGGTTTCGGGAGACCCAGTACTTC
TRBV11-2	TRBJ1-2	-	-	CASSNLRTGGYTF	TGTGCCAGCAGCAATCTCAGAACCGGAGGCTACACCTTC
TRBV6-2/TRBV6-3	TRBJ1-6	-	many	CASSYSTTGGNSPLHF	TGTGCCAGCAGTTACTCGACGACAGGCGGGAATTCACCCCTCCACTTT
TRBV4-1	TRBJ1-6	-	-	CASSPGLYNSPLHF	TGCGCCAGCAGCCCAGGGTTATATAATTCACCCCTCCACTTT
TRBV12-3/TRBV12-4	TRBJ1-5	-	few	CASSFRGGNQPQHF	TGTGCCAGCAGTTTCAGGGGCGGCAATCAGCCCCAGCATTTT
TRBV7-2	TRBJ2-1	TRBD2	many	CASSLVQLAANEQFF	TGTGCCAGCAGCTTAGTCCAGCTAGCGGCTAATGAGCAGTTCTTC
TRBV7-2	TRBJ1-3	TRBD1	many	CASSLGLGQGHHDSGNTIYF	TGTGCCAGCAGCTTAGGGCTTGGACAGGGACACCACGATTCTGGAAACACCATATATTTT
TRBV4-3	TRBJ1-1	-	few	CASSQELGDVSTEAFF	TGCGCCAGCAGCCAAGAACTCGGGGACGTTAGCACTGAAGCTTTCTTT
TRBV27	TRBJ1-2	-	-	CASSSAPGRATNYGYTF	TGTGCCAGCAGTTCCGCCCCGGGGAGGGCCACTAACTATGGCTACACCTTC
TRBV4-1	TRBJ1-1	-	few	CASSHLWGGIPPEAFF	TGCGCCAGCAGCCATCTCTGGGGGGGGATCCCCCCTGAAGCTTTCTTT
TRBV6-5	TRBJ2-1	-	many	CASRRTPGGNEQFF	TGTGCCAGCAGACGAACACCCGGCGGGAATGAGCAGTTCTTC
TRBV19	TRBJ2-1	-	-	CASSIVGGGEQFF	TGTGCCAGTAGTATAGTCGGGGGCGGTGAGCAGTTCTTC
TRBV6-2/TRBV6-3	TRBJ2-3	TRBD2	-	CASSPSGSGNTQYF	TGTGCCAGCAGTCCTAGCGGGAGTGGAAATACGCAGTATTTT
TRBV7-2	TRBJ2-7	-	many	CASSFVAGGSGEQYF	TGTGCCAGCAGCTTTGTAGCTGGGGGTTCAGGCGAGCAGTACTTC
TRBV19	TRBJ2-3	-	-	CASTDGLHTDTQYF	TGTGCCAGTACGGACGGACTCCACACAGATACGCAGTATTTT
TRBV12-3/TRBV12-4	TRBJ2-1	-	-	CASSFRGTVSGSYNEQFF	TGTGCCAGCAGTTTCCGGGGAACGGTGAGTGGTTCCTACAATGAGCAGTTCTTC
TRBV11-3	TRBJ2-2	-	many	CASSHVRGGTGELFF	TGTGCCAGCAGCCACGTCAGGGGGGGCACCGGGGAGCTGTTTTTT
TRBV12-3/TRBV12-4	TRBJ1-5	TRBD1	few	CASTLGDRGSQYQPQHF	TGTGCCAGCACCTTGGGGGACAGGGGGTCCCAATACCAGCCCCAGCATTTT
TRBV7-2	TRBJ1-1	-	many	CASSIPGRVIMNTEAFF	TGTGCCAGCAGCATCCCGGGACGGGTGATAATGAACACTGAAGCTTTCTTT
TRBV19	TRBJ1-3	-	-	CASSIVGSGNTIYF	TGTGCCAGTAGTATCGTAGGGTCTGGAAACACCATATATTTT
TRBV19	TRBJ1-1	-	few	CASRAQNTEAFF	TGTGCCAGTAGGGCACAGAACACTGAAGCTTTCTTT
TRBV2	TRBJ1-5	-	few	CASSDLVDQPQHF	TGTGCCAGCAGTGATTTAGTCGATCAGCCCCAGCATTTT
TRBV20-1	TRBJ2-5	TRBD2	-	CSAPGLAGVFEGFYQETQYF	TGCAGTGCTCCCGGGCTAGCGGGAGTTTTTGAGGGTTTTTACCAAGAGACCCAGTACTTC
TRBV12-3/TRBV12-4	TRBJ1-2	TRBD1	-	CASSFDRWDRDYGYTF	TGTGCCAGCAGTTTCGACCGATGGGACAGGGACTATGGCTACACCTTC
TRBV10-1	TRBJ2-1	TRBD2	few	CASNPREGDEQFF	TGCGCCAGCAACCCTCGGGAGGGAGATGAGCAGTTCTTC
TRBV6-5	TRBJ1-5	-	-	CASSRQTGPGDQPQHF	TGTGCCAGCAGTAGACAAACAGGCCCGGGGGATCAGCCCCAGCATTTT
TRBV4-1	TRBJ2-1	-	many	CASSHGGAGEQFF	TGCGCCAGCAGCCACGGAGGAGCGGGTGAGCAGTTCTTC
TRBV4-1	TRBJ2-2	TRBD2	-	CASSQRLAGTNTGELFF	TGCGCCAGCAGCCAAAGGTTAGCGGGAACGAACACCGGGGAGCTGTTTTTT
TRBV20-1	TRBJ2-2	-	few	CSARLRGWLGELFF	TGCAGTGCTCGGCTGAGGGGATGGTTGGGGGAGCTGTTTTTT
TRBV6-5	TRBJ2-6	TRBD2	few	CASSYIAGGSGANVLTF	TGTGCCAGCAGTTACATAGCGGGTGGCTCTGGGGCCAACGTCCTGACTTTC
TRBV10-3	TRBJ2-1	TRBD2	-	CAIRESSGDNEQFF	TGTGCCATCAGGGAGAGTAGCGGGGACAATGAGCAGTTCTTC
TRBV19	TRBJ1-2	-	many	CASSILGGYYGYTF	TGTGCCAGTAGTATACTTGGAGGATACTATGGCTACACCTTC
TRBV10-3	TRBJ2-1	TRBD2	few	CATMDGGRIEQFF	TGTGCCACGATGGATGGCGGGAGGATTGAGCAGTTCTTC